Following are 5 T cell receptor beta chains from one sample sequenced in a study of graft-versus-host responses after intestinal transplantation. TCRdb's table, derived via immunoSEQ multiplex PCR, lists solely in-frame clones and lacks some. Seen here are approximately 79,000 clones, around 80% observed once, and the top ten hold more than 0.8%. These receptors lack a known antigen. This material consisted of unstimulated CD4+ T cells sorted from spleen or lymph node cells, taken before intestinal transplant. Every receptor here comes from a human donor who received an intestinal transplant.

Note on this clone: The same CDR3 also results from other DNA sequences found in this sample. The V and J genes are TRBV18 and TRBJ1-2, with 7 positions matching TRBD1. The germline V gene encodes CDR1 KGHSH and CDR2 LQKENI. Germline trimming cut 3 bases from V and 7 bases from J; bases unmatched to any gene: 5. The CDR3 runs to 13 residues. The CDR3 DNA follows: TGTGCCAGCTCACCTGGGCAGGGGGTTGGCTACACCTTC. Its protein is CASSPGQGVGYTF.

This clone showed up just a few times. The rearrangement links TRBV5-1 to TRBJ1-1; TRBD1 is a possible D gene (6 bases). The length of the CDR3 is 15 residues. From germline, CDR1 is SGHRS and CDR2 YFSETQ. V was clipped by 0 bases and J by 1 base, with 10 bases between them. Here the CDR3 reads CASSLAGTPNTEAFF. CDR3 DNA: TGCGCCAGCAGCTTGGCCGGGACACCGAACACTGAAGCTTTCTTT.

The chain combines TRBV7-8 with TRBJ2-1; TRBD2 is a possible D gene (7 bases). V was trimmed by 0 bases and J by 9 bases, leaving 12 bases between them. This CDR3 comprises 14 residues. Germline CDR1 SGHVS, CDR2 FQNEAQ. In DNA, the CDR3 is TGTGCCAGCAGCTTAGCGGGGGGGCTAATTGAGCAGTTCTTC. Translating it yields CASSLAGGLIEQFF.

This clone was counted between two and nine times. The CDR3 sequence: CSVWTVTNYGYTF. CDR3 nucleotide sequence: TGCAGCGTCTGGACAGTGACTAACTATGGCTACACCTTC. This rearrangement joins TRBV29-1 to TRBJ1-2, with a possible D match to TRBD1 (6 bases). Germline V gene lookup returns CDR1 SQVTM and CDR2 ANQGSEA. The CDR3 has 13 amino acids. Trimming cost V 6 bases and J 0 bases, with 11 bases left between them.

CDR3 sequence: CAGGVVGGSNQPQHF. CDR3 in DNA: TGTGCCGGGGGGGTCGTGGGTGGTAGCAATCAGCCCCAGCATTTT. This chain connects TRBV28 to TRBJ1-5, with D perhaps matching TRBD1 (5 bases). This CDR3 region has 15 residues. Germline CDR1 MDHEN, CDR2 SYDVKM. V was shortened by 11 bases and J by 0 bases, with 17 bases between the two germline ends.